The 24 T cell receptor beta chains below were found in one sample sequenced in a study of vaccination and CD4 T cells after COVID-19 (dated by TCRdb to 2022 to 2024). Taken with the paper, the label for treatment or condition translates to: roughly 10-day PBMC culture with coronavirus spike peptide pools or control peptides (ViraFEST assay). Libraries came from PCR. Reads for this sample came from an Illumina iSeq 100. DNA from cultured CD4+ T cells underwent TCR sequencing with the Oncomine TCR Beta short-read assay at the Johns Hopkins FTIC core. TCRdb reran the public reads through fastp at Q25 and MiXCR, keeping productive beta chains. All rows with the same CDR3 protein become a single entry with the most common DNA and genes. The sample yields about 13,000 distinct CDR3 sequences; around 43% were counted once. Of the sample, more than 7.5% is held by the ten largest clones. Antigens of these TCRs are unknown.

Input material: CD4+ T cells from blood, cultured in vitro. Receptor source: a human donor who had recovered from COVID-19.

This rearrangement joins TRBV20-1 to TRBJ2-3, with TRBD2 matching 7 bases. The CDR3 is 11 amino acids. Unmatched junction bases numbered 3, after V lost 7 bases and J lost 5 bases. Germline V gives CDR1 DFQATT, CDR2 SNEGSKA (reference sequence). The CDR3 protein is CSEKRGDTQYF. In DNA, the CDR3 is TGCAGTGAGAAGCGGGGAGATACGCAGTATTTT.

The chain combines TRBV2 with TRBJ2-1; 7 nucleotides line up with TRBD2. V trimming: 4 bases; J trimming: 4 bases; junction bases outside the gene matches: 7. There are 15 residues in the CDR3. CDR1 is SNHLY, CDR2 FYNNEI, per germline. CDR3 region: CASSVGSGGYNEQFF. In nucleotides, the CDR3 is TGTGCCAGCAGTGTAGGCTCCGGGGGGTACAATGAGCAGTTCTTC.

Only a few counts were recorded for this clonotype. V and J are TRBV28 and TRBJ1-2; TRBD1 matches 7 bases. Trimming cost V 2 bases and J 5 bases; bases outside gene matches: 20. The CDR3 length is 19 residues. CDR1 is MDHEN, CDR2 SYDVKM, per germline. The CDR3 DNA reads as TGTGCCAGCAGTTTAATTAATCTTACGGTTGGCAGGGGGATGTATGGCTACACCTTC. Amino acids: CASSLINLTVGRGMYGYTF.

The rearrangement uses TRBV12-3 or TRBV12-4 and TRBJ1-1; possible D gene TRBD1, 5 bases. The CDR3 length is 16 residues. V was trimmed by 2 bases and J by 1 base, leaving 14 bases between them. The CDR3 DNA sequence: TGTGCCAGCAGTTTATCACGGGGCTTTGGGAACACTGAAGCTTTCTTT. It encodes CASSLSRGFGNTEAFF.

The chain links TRBV11-2 to TRBJ1-1, with D uncertain. The CDR3 sequence is 12 residues long. The V gene lost 3 bases and the J gene lost 1 base, with 3 bases spanning the gap. Germline lookup yields CDR1 SGHAT and CDR2 FQNNGV. The CDR3 is CASSFGNTEAFF. CDR3 coding DNA: TGTGCCAGCAGCTTCGGGAACACTGAAGCTTTCTTT.

CDR3 in amino acids: CASSFDWLRRKNYGYTF. The CDR3 DNA reads as TGTGCCAGCAGCTTTGATTGGTTGAGACGGAAGAACTATGGCTACACCTTC. V is TRBV7-3 and J is TRBJ1-2; no clear D. V shed 3 bases and J shed 2 bases, with 19 bases lying between them. Germline V gene sequence: CDR1 SGHTA, CDR2 FQGTGA. This CDR3 comprises 17 residues.

The chain joins TRBV12-3 or TRBV12-4 to TRBJ2-7; D gene unclear. This CDR3 is 13 amino acids long. The V and J ends lost 2 bases and 2 bases respectively, with 7 bases between them. The CDR3 sequence is CASSLSGAYEQYF. The CDR3 nucleotides are TGTGCCAGCAGTTTATCGGGCGCCTACGAGCAGTACTTC.

This clonotype is a singleton in its sample. This chain connects TRBV7-3 to TRBJ2-1, with unresolved D. From germline, CDR1 is SGHTA and CDR2 FQGTGA. The V end was cut by 1 base, the J end by 9 bases, with 13 bases between. The CDR3 loop spans 14 amino acids. This CDR3 reads CASSLNSLAVEQFF. CDR3 DNA: TGTGCCAGCAGCTTAAACAGTTTGGCGGTTGAGCAGTTCTTC.

The genes are TRBV30 and TRBJ1-5; TRBD1 aligns across 9 bases. The CDR3 is made up of 15 amino acids. Per the germline V gene, CDR1 is GTSNPN and CDR2 is SVGIG (reference sequence). Germline trimming cut 0 bases from V and 4 bases from J; bases unmatched to any gene: 4. The CDR3 protein is CAWSVGDRANQPQHF. The CDR3, as DNA: TGTGCCTGGAGTGTAGGGGACAGGGCTAATCAGCCCCAGCATTTT.

This clonotype was seen only a few times. The V gene is TRBV10-3, the J gene TRBJ1-2; no clear D gene. The germline V and J ends were trimmed by 3 bases and 2 bases, with 4 bases remaining between them. Germline-derived CDR1 and CDR2 are ENHRY and SYGVKD. There are 12 residues in the CDR3. The CDR3 nucleotides read TGTGCCATCAGTGACACAAACTATGGCTACACCTTC. Amino acids: CAISDTNYGYTF.

In DNA, the CDR3 is TGTGCCAGCCGGGGATGGATGAACACTGAAGCTTTCTTT. This sequence encodes CASRGWMNTEAFF. The V and J genes are TRBV5-4 and TRBJ1-1; D gene uncertain. This CDR3 is built from 13 residues. V dropped 7 bases and J dropped 0 bases, with 10 bases sitting between them. Germline V gives CDR1 SGHNT, CDR2 YYREEE (reference sequence).

This clonotype turned up a few times. The chain has TRBV6-2 or TRBV6-3 and TRBJ2-7; D is unclear. This CDR3 has 16 amino acids. Germline CDR1 and CDR2: MNHEY and SVGEGT. Trimming removed 2 bases at V and 4 bases at J, with 18 bases between. For the CDR3, the DNA is TGTGCCAGCAGTTACGGAGTCTCGGGCAGCATGTACGAGCAGTACTTC. Translation gives CASSYGVSGSMYEQYF.

There are a few counts of this clonotype. V and J are TRBV20-1 and TRBJ1-2; D gene unclear. Germline V lookup: CDR1 DFQATT, CDR2 SNEGSKA (reference sequence). The CDR3 consists of 13 residues. V was cut by 7 bases and J by 1 base, with 13 bases left in between. CDR3 amino acids: CSVSAGGNYGYTF. In DNA form, the CDR3 reads TGCAGTGTTTCAGCGGGCGGTAACTATGGCTACACCTTC.

This clonotype was seen once. This chain joins TRBV6-2 or TRBV6-3 and TRBJ2-3; TRBD2 matches 10 bases. The CDR3 runs 18 residues. Germline lookup yields CDR1 MNHEY and CDR2 SVGEGT. V gave up 2 bases and J gave up 1 base; unmatched junction bases: 9. The CDR3 region is CASSYPRGSGRRTDTQYF. CDR3 nucleotide sequence: TGTGCCAGCAGTTACCCCCGGGGTAGCGGGAGGCGCACAGATACGCAGTATTTT.

To note about this clonotype: One end of the junction fails to match germline, which may point to a read error. This chain links TRBV11-2 with TRBJ2-1, with 7 bases aligning to TRBD1. Germline V gene lookup returns CDR1 SGHAT and CDR2 FQNNGV. This CDR3 comprises 17 residues. The CDR3 DNA is TGTGCCAGCAGCCCTGGCCTTGGGGGATTAGGGGGCAATGGGCAGTTCTTC. The encoded protein is CASSPGLGGLGGNGQFF. The variable domain in full, with the rest retrieved from reference TRBV11-2 and TRBJ2-1, is EAGVAQSPRYKIIEKRQSVAFWCNPISGHATLYWYQQILGQGPKLLIQFQNNGVVDDSQLPKDRFSAERLKGVDSTLKIQPAKLEDSAVYLCASSPGLGGLGGNGQFFGPGTRLTVL.

V is TRBV6-1 and J is TRBJ2-5; TRBD2 aligns across 9 bases. Germline lookup yields CDR1 MNHNS and CDR2 SASEGT. The CDR3 spans 16 residues. After removal of 5 bases from V and 5 bases from J, the junction contained 12 bases not matched to a gene. CDR3 protein: CASSIHHSGSRETQYF. The CDR3 nucleotides read TGTGCCAGCAGTATCCATCATAGCGGGAGTAGGGAGACCCAGTACTTC.

The chain couples TRBV7-3 to TRBJ2-1, with 14 bases matching TRBD2. Trimming removed 4 bases from V and 1 base from J; junction bases left unmatched: 6. Germline V gene data show CDR1 as SGHTA and CDR2 as FQGTGA. The CDR3 sequence is 18 residues long. Written as DNA, the CDR3 is TGTGCCAGCAGCTCCGGGACTAGCGGGAGTAGGTCCTACAATGAGCAGTTCTTC. This encodes CASSSGTSGSRSYNEQFF.

This clonotype was seen a few times. The CDR3 DNA sequence: TGTGCCAGCAGTTCTGCTCTTAGAAGGGGTTCTGGCTACACCTTC. Translation gives CASSSALRRGSGYTF. V is TRBV2 and J is TRBJ1-2; D may be TRBD1 (5 bases). CDR3 length equals 15 residues. The germline V gene encodes CDR1 SNHLY and CDR2 FYNNEI. V was clipped by 5 bases and J by 7 bases, with 20 bases between them.

This clonotype showed up just a few times. The V gene is TRBV12-3 or TRBV12-4, the J gene TRBJ1-5; D gene ambiguous. The CDR3 extends over 14 amino acids. V was trimmed by 5 bases and J by 9 bases, leaving 17 bases between them. The DNA for the CDR3 is TGTGCCAGCAGTGGGCCGTTGGGTCTTGGGCCCCAGCATTTT. This codes for CASSGPLGLGPQHF.

The V gene is TRBV6-1, the J gene TRBJ1-1; D unclear. The germline gives CDR1 MNHNS, CDR2 SASEGT. The CDR3 contains 17 residues. The V end lost 4 bases, the J end lost 0 bases, and 18 bases lay between the germline ends. CDR3 amino acids: CASSGGRLNMMNTEAFF. CDR3 in DNA: TGTGCCAGCAGTGGGGGTCGGCTAAACATGATGAACACTGAAGCTTTCTTT.

The rearrangement joins TRBV30 to TRBJ1-1; D uncertain. Deletions cut 3 bases from V and 7 bases from J, with 18 bases between. The CDR3 contains 14 residues. The germline gives CDR1 GTSNPN, CDR2 SVGIG (reference sequence). CDR3 sequence (DNA): TGTGCCTGGAGCGAAGGGTGGCTGAATGTTGAAGCTTTCTTT. Amino acid sequence: CAWSEGWLNVEAFF.

A few counts support this clonotype. The V gene is TRBV30, the J gene TRBJ1-1; no clear D. The germline V and J ends were trimmed by 5 bases and 7 bases, with 20 bases remaining between them. Germline V gene data show CDR1 as GTSNPN and CDR2 as SVGIG (reference sequence). This CDR3 has 14 residues. The CDR3: CAWGDEGRGFEAFF. The CDR3 DNA reads as TGTGCCTGGGGGGATGAGGGAAGAGGGTTTGAAGCTTTCTTT.

This clonotype occurred a few times. J is TRBJ1-2 and V is TRBV6-1; 9 nucleotides agree with TRBD1. The CDR3 extends over 15 amino acids. Per germline, CDR1 MNHNS and CDR2 SASEGT. With V trimmed by 4 bases and J by 8 bases, 11 bases remained unmatched. The DNA of the CDR3 is TGTGCCAGCAGTGGGGGGGACAGGGTGGTAGGAGGCTACACCTTC. It specifies CASSGGDRVVGGYTF.

This clonotype has a handful of counts. The CDR3 is CSARSGETSTDTQYF. CDR3 nucleotides: TGCAGTGCGAGATCGGGGGAAACTAGCACAGATACGCAGTATTTT. The chain is built from TRBV20-1 and TRBJ2-3; possibly TRBD2 for D (6 bases). The germline gives CDR1 DFQATT, CDR2 SNEGSKA (reference sequence). V was shortened by 6 bases and J by 0 bases, with 16 bases between the two germline ends. The CDR3 length is 15 residues.